This T cell receptor (beta chain) was captured in a study of identical twins. Template switching supplied a universal primer site; unique molecular identifiers were carried on the cDNA. Using its own MiXCR run on the 5' RACE reads, TCRdb lists one record per CDR3 protein. The sample has 700,000 to 950,000 distinct CDR3 sequences, about 12% seen once. This clonotype was seen only a few times. The antigen is undetermined. Trimming took 3 bases from V and 8 from J, leaving 11 bases between them. This CDR3 comprises 12 residues. Germline CDR1 reads MDHEN; CDR2 reads SYDVKM. Study-wide findings and caveats: Alpha sequences out of frame and shared by twins had excess low generation probability. Instead of following the same donors, the conclusions were based on cross-sectional statistical analysis.

The same specimen was also included in a second study, on yellow fever vaccine responses in identical twins.

The receptor comes from a woman aged 18-35 years in good health. The chain employs TRBV28 and TRBJ2-7; D is perhaps TRBD1 (5 bases). The sample comprised PBMCs. CDR3 sequence: CASSFPGYQQYV. The CDR3, as DNA: TGTGCCAGCAGTTTTCCAGGGTATCAGCAGTACGTC.